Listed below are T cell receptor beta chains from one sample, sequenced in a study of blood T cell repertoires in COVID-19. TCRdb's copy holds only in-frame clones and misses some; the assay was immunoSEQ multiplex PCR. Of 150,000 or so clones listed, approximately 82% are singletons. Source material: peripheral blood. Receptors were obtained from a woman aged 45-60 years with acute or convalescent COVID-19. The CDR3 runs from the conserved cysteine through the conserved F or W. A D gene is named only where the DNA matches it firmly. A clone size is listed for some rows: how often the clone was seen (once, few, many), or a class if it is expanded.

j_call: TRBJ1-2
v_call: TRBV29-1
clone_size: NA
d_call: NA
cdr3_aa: CSVAAGKRYGYTF
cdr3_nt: TGCAGCGTTGCGGCCGGGAAAAGATATGGCTACACCTTC

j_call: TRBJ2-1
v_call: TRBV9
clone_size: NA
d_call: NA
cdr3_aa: CASSVVLASAHEQFF
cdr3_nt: TGTGCCAGCAGCGTAGTGCTAGCGTCGGCCCATGAGCAGTTCTTC

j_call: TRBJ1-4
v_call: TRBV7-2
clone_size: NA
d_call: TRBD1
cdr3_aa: CASSSGQGSGEKLFF
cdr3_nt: TGTGCCAGCAGTTCTGGACAGGGGTCGGGTGAAAAACTGTTTTTT

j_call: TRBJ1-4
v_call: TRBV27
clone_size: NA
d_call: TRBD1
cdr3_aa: CASSGDGGTGNSNEKLFF
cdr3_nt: TGTGCCAGCAGTGGGGACGGCGGGACAGGGAACTCTAATGAAAAACTGTTTTTT

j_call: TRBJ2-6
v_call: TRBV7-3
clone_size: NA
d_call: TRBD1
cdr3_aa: CASSLQGAMRGANVLTF
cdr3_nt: TGTGCCAGCAGCTTACAGGGGGCAATGAGAGGGGCCAACGTCCTGACTTTC

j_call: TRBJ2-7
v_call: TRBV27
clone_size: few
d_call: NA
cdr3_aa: CASPPQNEQYF
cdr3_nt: TGTGCCAGCCCGCCCCAGAACGAGCAGTACTTC

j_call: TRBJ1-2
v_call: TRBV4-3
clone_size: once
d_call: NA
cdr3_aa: CASSQAPGNYGYTF
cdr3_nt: TGCGCCAGCAGCCAAGCCCCAGGGAACTATGGCTACACCTTC

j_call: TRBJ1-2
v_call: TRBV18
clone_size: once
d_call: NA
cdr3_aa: CASSPPNDFYGYTF
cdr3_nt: TGTGCCAGCTCACCACCTAACGACTTCTATGGCTACACCTTC

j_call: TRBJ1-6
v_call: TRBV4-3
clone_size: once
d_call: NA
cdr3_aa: CASSQQRVGNSPLHF
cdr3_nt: TGCGCCAGCAGCCAACAACGGGTTGGGAATTCACCCCTCCACTTT

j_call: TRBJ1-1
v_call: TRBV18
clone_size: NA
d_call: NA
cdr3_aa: CASSPPSVNTEAFF
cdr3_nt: TGTGCCAGCTCACCACCGTCGGTGAACACTGAAGCTTTCTTT

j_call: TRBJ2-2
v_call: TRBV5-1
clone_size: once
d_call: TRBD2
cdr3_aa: CASSLLAGSAGELFF
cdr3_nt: TGCGCCAGCAGCCTCCTAGCGGGAAGCGCCGGGGAGCTGTTTTTT

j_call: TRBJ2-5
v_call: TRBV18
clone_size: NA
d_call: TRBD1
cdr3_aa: CASSPGTVYQETQYF
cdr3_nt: TGTGCCAGCTCCCCCGGGACAGTGTACCAAGAGACCCAGTACTTC

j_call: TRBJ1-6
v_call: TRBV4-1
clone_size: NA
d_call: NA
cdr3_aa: CASSQDSQAFGYNSPLHF
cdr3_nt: TGCGCCAGCAGCCAAGATAGTCAGGCATTCGGCTATAATTCACCCCTCCACTTT

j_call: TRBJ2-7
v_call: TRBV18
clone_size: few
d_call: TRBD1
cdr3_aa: CASSPDRQGNEQYF
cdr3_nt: TGTGCCAGCTCACCAGATAGACAGGGTAACGAGCAGTACTTC

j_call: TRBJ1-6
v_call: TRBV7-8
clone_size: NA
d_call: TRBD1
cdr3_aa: CASSTGQGRISPLHF
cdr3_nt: TGTGCCAGCAGCACCGGACAGGGGAGGATTTCACCCCTCCACTTT

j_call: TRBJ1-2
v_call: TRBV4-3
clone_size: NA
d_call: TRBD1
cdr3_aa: CASSQDWRDRPYGYTF
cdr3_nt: TGCGCCAGCAGCCAAGATTGGCGGGACAGACCCTATGGCTACACCTTC

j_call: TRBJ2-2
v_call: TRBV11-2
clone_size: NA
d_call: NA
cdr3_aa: CASSSTTAGELFF
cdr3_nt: TGTGCCAGCAGCTCGACAACCGCCGGGGAGCTGTTTTTT

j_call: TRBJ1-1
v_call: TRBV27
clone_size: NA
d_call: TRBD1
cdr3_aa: CASSPLGQGKLNTEAFF
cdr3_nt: TGTGCCAGCAGTCCACTAGGACAGGGAAAGCTAAACACTGAAGCTTTCTTT